This record covers a single T cell receptor (beta chain). The study ran its PCR with 60 Vbeta and 13 Jbeta primers. The repertoire was sequenced with immunoSEQ multiplex PCR; TCRdb's copy has only in-frame clones and lacks some. This sample's clone table lists about 62,000 clones. This specimen comes from a study of cytomegalovirus exposure and HLA in healthy donors. V lost 8 bases and J lost 6; bases outside the gene matches: 5. The CDR3 is 12 amino acids. Germline V gene data show CDR1 as SNHLY and CDR2 as FYNNEI. The sequence was obtained from a man aged 30 to 45 in good health and CMV-seropositive. The rearrangement joins TRBV2 to TRBJ2-7, with 9 nucleotides matching TRBD2. Input material: PBMCs. The DNA for the CDR3 is TGTGCCAGCTTTGGCGGGAGGGGCGAGCAGTACTTC. Translating it yields CASFGGRGEQYF.